Presented here are 2 T cell receptor beta chains from one specimen sequenced in a study of blood T cells in healthy people across ages. Alongside a J-beta primer mix, a sample-barcoded 5' primer served in a second PCR lasting about 7 to 12 cycles. MiXCR, applied by TCRdb to the 5' RACE reads, yields one record per CDR3 protein. Here the sample spans 500,000 to 600,000 distinct CDR3 sequences, 27% being singletons. What was sequenced was blood. The receptor set was obtained from a woman in her sixties or seventies in good health.

This clonotype is labeled medium-sized. CDR3 bases: TGTGCCAGCAGCTTAGCGGGGTCGGGAGAGACCCAGTACTTC. Its protein is CASSLAGSGETQYF. V usage is TRBV7-9 and J usage is TRBJ2-5; unclear D gene. V was clipped by 0 bases and J by 4 bases, with 9 bases between them. The CDR3 sequence is 14 residues long. Germline loops: CDR1 SEHNR, CDR2 FQNEAQ (reference sequence).

This chain connects TRBV29-1 to TRBJ1-4; 10 nucleotides line up with TRBD1. V trimming: 4 bases; J trimming: 8 bases; junction bases outside the gene matches: 16. The CDR3 is made up of 17 amino acids. Germline CDR1 reads SQVTM; CDR2 reads ANQGSEA. CDR3 region: CSVAGWTGGASEEKLFF. CDR3 coding DNA: TGCAGCGTTGCGGGGTGGACAGGGGGTGCGTCTGAGGAAAAACTGTTTTTT.